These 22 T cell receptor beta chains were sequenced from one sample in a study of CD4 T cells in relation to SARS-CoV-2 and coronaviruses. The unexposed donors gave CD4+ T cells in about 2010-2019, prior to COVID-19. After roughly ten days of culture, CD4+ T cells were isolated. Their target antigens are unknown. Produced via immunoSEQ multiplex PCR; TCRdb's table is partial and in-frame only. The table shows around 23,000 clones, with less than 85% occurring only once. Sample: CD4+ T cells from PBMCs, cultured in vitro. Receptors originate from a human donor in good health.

The CDR3 DNA reads as TGTGCCAGCAGCTTAGATGGGACTATCACGTCCGAGCAGTACTTC. Amino acids: CASSLDGTITSEQYF. The J gene is TRBJ2-7, the V gene TRBV11-2, with 7 bases aligning to TRBD2. The trim removed 0 bases at V and 6 bases at J, leaving 8 bases unmatched. Germline CDR1 SGHAT, CDR2 FQNNGV. The CDR3 covers 15 residues.

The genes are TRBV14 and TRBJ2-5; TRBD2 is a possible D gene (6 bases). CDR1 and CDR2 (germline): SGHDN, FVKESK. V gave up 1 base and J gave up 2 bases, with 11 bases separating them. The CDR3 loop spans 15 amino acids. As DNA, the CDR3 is TGTGCCAGCAGCCAAGGGGGGACTCGACAAGAGACCCAGTACTTC. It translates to CASSQGGTRQETQYF.

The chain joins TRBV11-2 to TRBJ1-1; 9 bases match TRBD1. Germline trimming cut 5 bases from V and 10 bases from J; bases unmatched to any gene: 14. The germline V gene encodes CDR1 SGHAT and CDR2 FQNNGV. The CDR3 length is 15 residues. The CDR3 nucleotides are TGTGCCAGCAGCCCTATTGGGACAGGGTGGTTTCGAGCTTTCTTT. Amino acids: CASSPIGTGWFRAFF.

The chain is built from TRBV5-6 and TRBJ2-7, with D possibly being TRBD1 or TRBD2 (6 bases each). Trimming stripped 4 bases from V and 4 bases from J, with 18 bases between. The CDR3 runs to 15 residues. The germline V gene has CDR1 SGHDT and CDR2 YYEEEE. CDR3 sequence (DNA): TGTGCCAGCAGCCGCCCAAGGGGGAGGACATACGAGCAGTACTTC. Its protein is CASSRPRGRTYEQYF.

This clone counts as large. CDR3 in amino acids: CASSLFLAGTDTQYF. The CDR3 DNA follows: TGTGCCAGCAGTTTATTCCTAGCGGGCACAGATACGCAGTATTTT. The chain couples TRBV27 to TRBJ2-3; 7 nucleotides line up with TRBD2. The germline V gene has CDR1 MNHEY and CDR2 SMNVEV (reference sequence). V lost 1 base to trimming and J lost 1 base; unmatched junction nucleotides: 2. The CDR3 extends over 15 amino acids.

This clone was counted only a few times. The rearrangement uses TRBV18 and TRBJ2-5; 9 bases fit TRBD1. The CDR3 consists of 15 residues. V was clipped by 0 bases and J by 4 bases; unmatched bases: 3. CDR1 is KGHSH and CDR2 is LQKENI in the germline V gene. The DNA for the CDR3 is TGTGCCAGCTCACCACCAACAGGGGGCTCAGAGACCCAGTACTTC. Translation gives CASSPPTGGSETQYF.

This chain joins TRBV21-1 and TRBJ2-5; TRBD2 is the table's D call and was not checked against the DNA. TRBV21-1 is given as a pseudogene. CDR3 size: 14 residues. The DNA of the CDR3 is TGTGCCAGCAGCAAAGGGAGGGTTGTAGAGACCCAGTACTTC. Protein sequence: CASSKGRVVETQYF.

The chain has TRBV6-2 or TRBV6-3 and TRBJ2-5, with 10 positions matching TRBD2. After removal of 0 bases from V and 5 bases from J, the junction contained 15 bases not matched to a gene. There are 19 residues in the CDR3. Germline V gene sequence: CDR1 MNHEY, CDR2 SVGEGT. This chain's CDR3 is CASSYSSGSSLAGVETQYF. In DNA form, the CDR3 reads TGTGCCAGCAGTTACTCGAGTGGTAGCAGTCTAGCGGGAGTTGAGACCCAGTACTTC.

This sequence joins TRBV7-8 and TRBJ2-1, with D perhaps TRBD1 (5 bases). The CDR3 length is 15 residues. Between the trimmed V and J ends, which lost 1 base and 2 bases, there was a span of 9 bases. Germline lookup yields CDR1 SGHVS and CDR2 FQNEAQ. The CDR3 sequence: CASSLVVGAYNEQFF. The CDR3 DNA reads TGTGCCAGCAGCTTAGTGGTAGGGGCCTACAATGAGCAGTTCTTC.

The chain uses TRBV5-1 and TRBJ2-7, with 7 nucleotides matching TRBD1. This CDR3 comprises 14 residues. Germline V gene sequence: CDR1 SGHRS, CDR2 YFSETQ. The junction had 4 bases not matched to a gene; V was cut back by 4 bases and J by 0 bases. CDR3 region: CASSAQGPSYEQYF. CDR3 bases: TGCGCCAGCAGCGCACAGGGGCCCTCCTACGAGCAGTACTTC. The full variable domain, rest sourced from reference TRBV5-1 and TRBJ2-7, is KAGVTQTPRYLIKTRGQQVTLSCSPISGHRSVSWYQQTPGQGLQFLFEYFSETQRNKGNFPGRFSGRQFSNSRSEMNVSTLELGDSALYLCASSAQGPSYEQYFGPGTRLTVT.

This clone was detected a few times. For the CDR3, the DNA is TGTGCCAGCAGCCAAGGTGCCCGGTCGGAGACCCAGTACTTC. Amino acid sequence: CASSQGARSETQYF. The genes are TRBV14 and TRBJ2-5, with D hard to call. The CDR3 is 14 amino acids. Germline CDR1 is SGHDN and CDR2 is FVKESK. Trimming shortened V by 1 base and J by 5 bases, and 11 bases separated the two germline ends.

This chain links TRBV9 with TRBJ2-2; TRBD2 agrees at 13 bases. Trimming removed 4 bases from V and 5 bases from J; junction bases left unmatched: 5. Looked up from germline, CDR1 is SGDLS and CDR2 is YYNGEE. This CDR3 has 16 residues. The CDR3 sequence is CASSLGTSGTTGELFF. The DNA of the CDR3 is TGTGCCAGCAGCCTAGGGACTAGCGGGACGACCGGGGAGCTGTTTTTT.

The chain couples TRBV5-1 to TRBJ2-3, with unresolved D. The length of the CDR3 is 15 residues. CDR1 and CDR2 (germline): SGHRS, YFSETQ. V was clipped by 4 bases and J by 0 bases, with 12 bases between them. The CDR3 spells CASSKVSLSTDTQYF. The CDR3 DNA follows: TGCGCCAGCAGCAAGGTTTCCCTTAGCACAGATACGCAGTATTTT.

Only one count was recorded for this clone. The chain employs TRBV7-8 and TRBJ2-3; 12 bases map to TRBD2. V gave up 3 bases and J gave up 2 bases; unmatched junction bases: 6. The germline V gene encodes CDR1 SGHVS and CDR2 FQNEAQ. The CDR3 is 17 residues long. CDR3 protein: CASSFLTSGSLTDTQYF. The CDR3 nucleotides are TGTGCCAGCAGCTTCCTGACTAGCGGGAGCCTCACAGATACGCAGTATTTT.

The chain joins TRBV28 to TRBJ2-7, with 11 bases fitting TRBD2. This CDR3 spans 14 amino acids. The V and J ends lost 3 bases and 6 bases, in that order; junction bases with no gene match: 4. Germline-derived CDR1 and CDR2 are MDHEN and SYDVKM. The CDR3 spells CASSFLAGGLEQYF. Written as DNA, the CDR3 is TGTGCCAGCAGTTTTCTAGCGGGAGGTCTCGAGCAGTACTTC.

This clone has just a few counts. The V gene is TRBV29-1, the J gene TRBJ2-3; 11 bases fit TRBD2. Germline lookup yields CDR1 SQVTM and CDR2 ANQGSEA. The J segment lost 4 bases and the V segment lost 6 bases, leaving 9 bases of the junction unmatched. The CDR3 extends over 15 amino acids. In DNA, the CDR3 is TGCAGCGTCCGGGAATCTAGCGGGAGGTCAGATACGCAGTATTTT. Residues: CSVRESSGRSDTQYF.

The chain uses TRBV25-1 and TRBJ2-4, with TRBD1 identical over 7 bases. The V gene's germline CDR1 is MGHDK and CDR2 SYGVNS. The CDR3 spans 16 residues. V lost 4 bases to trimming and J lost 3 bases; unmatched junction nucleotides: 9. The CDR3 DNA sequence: TGTGCCAGCAGTGGCGACAGGGCGAGTAGCAAAAACATTCAGTACTTC. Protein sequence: CASSGDRASSKNIQYF.

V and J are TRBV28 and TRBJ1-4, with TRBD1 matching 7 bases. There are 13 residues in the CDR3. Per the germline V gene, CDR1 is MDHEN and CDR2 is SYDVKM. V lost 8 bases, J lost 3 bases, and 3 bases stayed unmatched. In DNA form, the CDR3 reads TGTGCCAGCCAACAGGGGTCTAATGAAAAACTGTTTTTT. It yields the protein CASQQGSNEKLFF. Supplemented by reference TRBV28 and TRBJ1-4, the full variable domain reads DVKVTQSSRYLVKRTGEKVFLECVQDMDHENMFWYRQDPGLGLRLIYFSYDVKMKEKGDIPEGYSVSREKKERFSLILESASTNQTSMYLCASQQGSNEKLFFGSGTQLSVL.

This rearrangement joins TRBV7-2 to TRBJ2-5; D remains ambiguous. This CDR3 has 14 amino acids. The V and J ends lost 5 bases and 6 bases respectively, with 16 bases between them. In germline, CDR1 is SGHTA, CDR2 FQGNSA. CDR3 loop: CASSPQSNLKTQYF. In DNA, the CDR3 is TGTGCCAGCAGCCCCCAATCGAATTTAAAGACCCAGTACTTC. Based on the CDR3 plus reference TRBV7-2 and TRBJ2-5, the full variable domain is GAGVSQSPSNKVTEKGKDVELRCDPISGHTALYWYRQSLGQGLEFLIYFQGNSAPDKSGLPSDRFSAERTGGSVSTLTIQRTQQEDSAVYLCASSPQSNLKTQYFGPGTRLLVL.

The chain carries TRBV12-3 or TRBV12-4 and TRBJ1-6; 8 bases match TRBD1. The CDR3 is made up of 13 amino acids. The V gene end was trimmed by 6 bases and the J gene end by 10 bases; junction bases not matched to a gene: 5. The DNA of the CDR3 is TGTGCCAGCAGCTTGACAGGGGAATCACCCCTCCACTTT. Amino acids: CASSLTGESPLHF.

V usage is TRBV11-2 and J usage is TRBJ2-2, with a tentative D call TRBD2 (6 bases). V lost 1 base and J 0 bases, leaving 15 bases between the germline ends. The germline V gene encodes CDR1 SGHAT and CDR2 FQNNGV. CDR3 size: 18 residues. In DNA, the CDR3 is TGTGCCAGCAGCTTAGCGTTTCGGGGGACCGCGAACACCGGGGAGCTGTTTTTT. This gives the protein CASSLAFRGTANTGELFF.

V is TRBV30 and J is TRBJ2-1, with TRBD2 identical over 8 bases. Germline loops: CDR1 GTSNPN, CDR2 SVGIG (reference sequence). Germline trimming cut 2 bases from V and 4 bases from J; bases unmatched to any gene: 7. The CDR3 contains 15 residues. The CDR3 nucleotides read TGTGCCTGGAGTTACGAGACTAGCGTTTACAATGAGCAGTTCTTC. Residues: CAWSYETSVYNEQFF.